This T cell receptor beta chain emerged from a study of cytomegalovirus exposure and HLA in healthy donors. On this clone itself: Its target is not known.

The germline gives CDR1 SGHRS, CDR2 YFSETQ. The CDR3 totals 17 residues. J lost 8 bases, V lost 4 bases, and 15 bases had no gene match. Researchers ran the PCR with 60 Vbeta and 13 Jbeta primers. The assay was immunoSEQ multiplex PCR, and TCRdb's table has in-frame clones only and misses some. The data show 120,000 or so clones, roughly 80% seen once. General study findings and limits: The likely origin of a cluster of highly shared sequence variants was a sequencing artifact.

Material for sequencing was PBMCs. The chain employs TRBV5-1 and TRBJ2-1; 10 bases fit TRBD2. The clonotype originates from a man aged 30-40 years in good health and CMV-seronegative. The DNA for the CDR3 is TGCGCCAGCAGCCCCGGACTAGCGGACCCCTTCGGGGATGAGCAGTTCTTC. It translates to CASSPGLADPFGDEQFF. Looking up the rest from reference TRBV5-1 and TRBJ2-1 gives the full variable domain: KAGVTQTPRYLIKTRGQQVTLSCSPISGHRSVSWYQQTPGQGLQFLFEYFSETQRNKGNFPGRFSGRQFSNSRSEMNVSTLELGDSALYLCASSPGLADPFGDEQFFGPGTRLTVL.